The entry below gives a single T cell receptor beta chain sequence along with its context. The antigen remains undetermined. A 5'RACE template switching approach incorporating UMIs was used to make TCR beta cDNA. After re-calling the 5' RACE reads, TCRdb lists one entry per CDR3 protein, DNA absent. This listing includes 550,000 to 600,000 distinct CDR3 sequences. The CDR3 totals 14 residues. Looked up from germline, CDR1 is LNHNV and CDR2 is YYDKDF (reference sequence). The data were obtained in a study of T cells expressing NK-cell markers. Regarding the study as a whole: The study did not resolve the HCMV specificity of expanded NKG2C+ T cell clones.

The source material was blood T cells: a sorted CD56 or NKG2C T cell subset, CD4+ or CD8+ T cells, or bulk PBMC T cells (not recorded which). The V and J genes are TRBV15 and TRBJ2-1; there is no DNA to check the TCRdb D call of TRBD2. The sequence was collected from a man aged 18 to 35 in good health. CDR3 loop: CATSVLAIYNEQFF.